A selection of T cell receptor beta chains follows, all from one sample in a study of regulatory T cells in long-lasting Graves disease. Each CDR3 protein gets one entry after TCRdb re-called the multiplex PCR reads with MiXCR. The table has about 420,000 distinct CDR3 sequences, 15% to 20% seen once. These sequences were also reported in another study, on T cells in Graves' hyperthyroidism and ophthalmopathy.

The sequencing here drew on peripheral blood mononuclear cells (PBMCs), taken at new diagnosis, from a patient treated with antithyroid drugs. The receptors come from a woman aged 18-29 years with Graves disease. Each CDR3 is given with its conserved first and last residue. The D gene is left open where the match is weak. The listing skips clone size in some rows; elsewhere it reads once, few, many or a size class.

d_gene	v_gene	j_gene	abundance	CDR3aa	CDR3nt
-	TRBV24-1	TRBJ2-2	few	CATSDNAPTGELFF	TGTGCCACCAGTGACAACGCCCCCACCGGGGAGCTGTTTTTT
-	TRBV5-1	TRBJ2-7	many	CASSLENEQYF	TGCGCCAGCAGCTTAGAGAACGAGCAGTACTTC
-	TRBV11-2	TRBJ2-2	few	CASSLNIRGELFF	TGTGCCAGCAGCTTAAACATACGCGGGGAGCTGTTTTTT
-	TRBV28	TRBJ2-5	many	CASSLSQGEETQYF	TGTGCCAGCAGTTTATCACAGGGTGAAGAGACCCAGTACTTC
-	TRBV7-2	TRBJ2-1	-	CASSSGTSQGNEQFF	TGTGCCAGCAGCTCCGGGACCTCTCAGGGCAATGAGCAGTTCTTC
TRBD1	TRBV27	TRBJ2-7	few	CASSFFYGTETYEQYF	TGTGCCAGCAGTTTCTTCTACGGGACAGAGACCTACGAGCAGTACTTC
TRBD2	TRBV3-1	TRBJ2-3	many	CASSQRGTHLTDTQYF	TGTGCCAGCAGCCAGCGGGGGACTCATCTCACAGATACGCAGTATTTT
TRBD1	TRBV18	TRBJ2-6	-	CASSPGTGAGANVLTF	TGTGCCAGCTCACCAGGGACAGGGGCTGGGGCCAACGTCCTGACTTTC
TRBD1	TRBV28	TRBJ2-3	many	CASSQGGQRGDTQYF	TGTGCCAGCAGCCAAGGGGGCCAACGGGGAGATACGCAGTATTTT
-	TRBV3-1	TRBJ1-5	-	CASSDLDYNQPQHF	TGTGCCAGCAGTGATCTGGACTACAATCAGCCCCAGCATTTT
TRBD2	TRBV7-3	TRBJ2-1	-	CASSPTGTTYNEQFF	TGTGCCAGCAGCCCCACCGGGACTACCTACAATGAGCAGTTCTTC
-	TRBV12-3/TRBV12-4	TRBJ2-3	many	CASSLSAGSNTDTQYF	TGTGCCAGCAGTTTATCAGCCGGATCAAACACAGATACGCAGTATTTT
-	TRBV20-1	TRBJ2-1	-	CSARDPGRSPDEQFF	TGCAGTGCTAGAGATCCGGGGCGTAGTCCCGACGAGCAGTTCTTC
TRBD1	TRBV28	TRBJ1-1	-	CASSEPGQGFTEAFF	TGTGCCAGCAGTGAGCCGGGACAGGGTTTTACTGAAGCTTTCTTT
-	TRBV20-1	TRBJ2-1	-	CSAREGGPSPQFF	TGCAGTGCTAGAGAAGGGGGGCCCAGTCCGCAGTTCTTC
TRBD1	TRBV30	TRBJ2-2	-	CAWSVMDRGSGELFF	TGTGCCTGGAGTGTGATGGACAGGGGATCCGGGGAGCTGTTTTTT
-	TRBV7-9	TRBJ1-2	few	CASSLVRGYTF	TGTGCCAGCAGCTTAGTCAGGGGCTACACCTTC
-	TRBV2	TRBJ1-1	few	CASTSNTEAFF	TGTGCCAGCACTTCAAACACTGAAGCTTTCTTT
TRBD1	TRBV5-1	TRBJ2-1	-	CASSAGQGTYEQFF	TGCGCCAGCAGCGCCGGACAGGGTACCTACGAGCAGTTCTTC
-	TRBV11-2	TRBJ1-2	many	CASSSSPVGAGGYGYTF	TGTGCCAGCAGCTCCTCCCCCGTCGGGGCCGGGGGCTATGGCTACACCTTC
-	TRBV20-1	TRBJ2-5	many	CSANGPGGTQYF	TGCAGTGCAAATGGACCCGGAGGGACCCAGTACTTC
TRBD1	TRBV7-2	TRBJ1-4	-	CASSWETGGYGKLFF	TGTGCCAGCAGCTGGGAGACAGGGGGGTATGGAAAACTGTTTTTT
TRBD1	TRBV28	TRBJ2-3	many	CASTPQWGTGRTDTQYF	TGTGCCAGCACCCCGCAGTGGGGGACAGGACGCACAGATACGCAGTATTTT
TRBD2	TRBV6-1	TRBJ2-7	many	CASNQAGATYEQYF	TGTGCCAGCAACCAAGCGGGAGCGACCTACGAGCAGTACTTC
TRBD1	TRBV15	TRBJ1-6	few	CATSSSDRGLNSPLHF	TGTGCCACCAGCAGCTCCGACAGGGGGCTGAACTCACCCCTCCACTTT
-	TRBV28	TRBJ1-4	-	CASSLAGKGEKLFF	TGTGCCAGCAGTTTAGCCGGGAAAGGGGAAAAACTGTTTTTT
-	TRBV4-2	TRBJ1-1	few	CASSQVGYPAFF	TGTGCCAGCAGCCAAGTCGGTTATCCAGCTTTCTTT
-	TRBV27	TRBJ2-3	many	CASSYRRGMADTQYF	TGTGCCAGCAGTTATAGGCGGGGAATGGCAGATACGCAGTATTTT
TRBD1	TRBV6-5	TRBJ1-1	many	CASSYLPRGLLNTEAFF	TGTGCCAGCAGTTACCTCCCCAGGGGGCTGTTGAACACTGAAGCTTTCTTT
-	TRBV18	TRBJ1-1	many	CASSPRDGLNTEAFF	TGTGCCAGCTCACCACGGGACGGTTTGAACACTGAAGCTTTCTTT
-	TRBV7-8	TRBJ1-1	many	CASSLDAGRNTEAFF	TGTGCCAGCAGCTTAGATGCAGGGCGGAACACTGAAGCTTTCTTT
-	TRBV19	TRBJ2-7	-	CASSMGFAYEQYF	TGTGCCAGTAGTATGGGTTTCGCCTACGAGCAGTACTTC
-	TRBV28	TRBJ1-1	many	CASTMSSMNTEAFF	TGTGCCAGCACCATGTCCTCCATGAACACTGAAGCTTTCTTT
TRBD1	TRBV5-4	TRBJ1-1	few	CASSFLRQGNTEAFF	TGTGCCAGCAGCTTTCTTAGACAGGGCAACACTGAAGCTTTCTTT
-	TRBV7-6	TRBJ2-7	-	CAGSLATTGYEQYF	TGTGCCGGCAGCTTAGCGACCACAGGGTACGAGCAGTACTTC
-	TRBV5-4	TRBJ1-2	few	CASSLSGGTAYGYTF	TGTGCCAGCAGCTTGTCTGGCGGCACCGCCTATGGCTACACCTTC
TRBD2	TRBV5-4	TRBJ2-1	-	CASSLGGGSFANEQFF	TGTGCCAGCAGCTTGGGCGGCGGGAGCTTCGCGAATGAGCAGTTCTTC
TRBD1	TRBV29-1	TRBJ2-7	-	CSAKEGQVGEQYF	TGCAGCGCCAAAGAAGGACAGGTAGGAGAGCAGTACTTC
-	TRBV27	TRBJ2-3	many	CASSLSPQGTLGDTQYF	TGTGCCAGCAGTTTATCCCCCCAGGGGACTTTAGGTGATACGCAGTATTTT
TRBD2	TRBV20-1	TRBJ2-1	many	CSARLAGGSYNEQFF	TGCAGTGCTCGACTAGCGGGAGGTTCCTACAATGAGCAGTTCTTC
TRBD1	TRBV29-1	TRBJ2-7	many	CSVEGQDQNSYEQYF	TGCAGCGTTGAGGGACAGGATCAAAACTCCTACGAGCAGTACTTC
TRBD2	TRBV6-2/TRBV6-3	TRBJ2-7	many	CASKTSGKVSYEQYF	TGTGCCAGCAAGACTAGCGGGAAGGTCTCCTACGAGCAGTACTTC
TRBD2	TRBV19	TRBJ2-1	few	CASSHRLAGETEQFF	TGTGCCAGTAGCCACCGACTAGCGGGAGAGACTGAGCAGTTCTTC
TRBD1	TRBV10-2	TRBJ1-3	-	CASSARDRELNTIYF	TGCGCCAGCAGTGCCCGGGACAGAGAACTAAACACCATATATTTT
-	TRBV6-1	TRBJ2-7	-	CASSWTDWEQYF	TGTGCCAGCAGCTGGACAGATTGGGAGCAGTACTTC
-	TRBV7-9	TRBJ2-7	many	CASSLETSSYEQYF	TGTGCCAGCAGCTTAGAAACCAGCTCCTACGAGCAGTACTTC
TRBD2	TRBV27	TRBJ2-3	-	CASSFQFPSGRLTDTQYF	TGTGCCAGCAGTTTTCAGTTTCCTAGCGGGAGGCTGACAGATACGCAGTATTTT